This entry features one TCR beta chain sequence. How the authors handled the data: How many nucleated cells were present was estimated from reference gene primer amplification. Some clones are missing from TCRdb's copy, which holds only in-frame ones; the method was immunoSEQ multiplex PCR. V, J and clone size derive from that table, while D and trimming were established from the DNA sequence. The sample consists of some 89,000 clones, 80% to 90% of them appearing once. The sample comes from a study of blood T cell repertoires in COVID-19. About the research overall: Acute-phase and convalescent COVID-19 samples originated in the United States, Italy and Spain. PBMCs, B-cell-depleted T cells, or T cells were the source of the cDNA or gDNA that made up the material.

CDR3 length: 16 residues. Unmatched junction bases numbered 11, after V lost 4 bases and J lost 2 bases. CDR1 and CDR2 from the germline V gene are SGHAT and FQNNGV. V and J are TRBV11-2 and TRBJ2-7; 7 nucleotides agree with TRBD2. The sample consisted of peripheral blood. The receptor was isolated from a human donor in a cohort sampled during active COVID-19. CDR3 sequence: CASSSSSQRGTYEQYF. DNA for the CDR3: TGTGCCAGCAGCTCCAGCTCCCAGCGGGGTACCTACGAGCAGTACTTC.